The rows below give T cell receptor beta chains drawn from one sample of a study of cytotoxic CD8 clonotypes in ibrutinib-treated CLL. Measured with immunoSEQ multiplex PCR; TCRdb has only the in-frame clones, and not every one. The table lists 70,000 to 85,000 clones, around 80% of them singletons. Specimen: PBMCs, collected at disease progression, from a patient treated with ibrutinib. The receptors shown here come from a human donor with chronic lymphocytic leukemia. Both conserved end residues are trimmed from each CDR3. The D gene is left open where the match is weak.

j_call,d_call,v_call,cdr3_length,cdr3_aa
TRBJ2-2,TRBD2,TRBV4-1,15,ASSHPSGTRNTGELF
TRBJ2-7,.,TRBV4-1,14,ASRKKQTVGEYEQY
TRBJ1-5,TRBD1,TRBV4-1,14,ASSLFVSGQYQPQH
TRBJ1-1,.,TRBV12-5,12,ASGLKYSLDEAF
TRBJ1-5,.,TRBV6-6,8,ASKVQPQH
TRBJ1-3,.,TRBV18,15,ASSPTTGLLSGNTIY
TRBJ2-3,TRBD2,TRBV2,13,ASSRTSGPTDTQY
TRBJ2-3,TRBD1,TRBV27,14,ASSFDRGLGADTQY
TRBJ1-5,.,TRBV5-1,13,ASSLGGAGNQPQH
TRBJ2-7,.,TRBV6-5,13,ASSDKTPPGAEQY
TRBJ1-5,.,TRBV2,11,ASSDRSNQPQH
TRBJ1-4,TRBD1,TRBV6-6,10,ATGQGGEKLF
TRBJ2-7,.,TRBV5-1,13,ASSWAGTRTYEQY
TRBJ1-5,.,TRBV6-4,11,ASARAAYQPQH
TRBJ1-6,.,TRBV19,14,ASQLQASSYNSPLH
TRBJ2-7,.,TRBV15,14,ATSREGFIRPYEQY
TRBJ2-1,TRBD1,TRBV2,12,ASSRTGVINEQF
TRBJ2-7,.,TRBV6-5,12,ASSSMGGPYEQY
TRBJ2-1,TRBD2,TRBV27,14,ASSLFVQRGGDEQF
TRBJ2-5,.,TRBV5-6,9,ASSYRETQY
TRBJ1-1,.,TRBV19,12,ASSIVGVVTEAF
TRBJ1-5,.,TRBV7-9,13,ASSFGAGGDQPQH
TRBJ2-2,.,TRBV18,17,ASSFPGTTNRLGHRELF
TRBJ1-4,.,TRBV2,13,ASSVNWGAREKLF
TRBJ2-6,.,TRBV7-2,15,ASSSLVGLAGANVLT
TRBJ1-6,.,TRBV2,13,ASSEGTGLNSPLH
TRBJ1-3,.,TRBV2,11,ASRADSGNTIY
TRBJ1-1,.,TRBV5-4,13,ASSFYRGGNTEAF
TRBJ2-3,.,TRBV5-4,13,ASSLGHSSTDTQY
TRBJ1-6,.,TRBV28,11,ASTTRQNSPLH
TRBJ1-6,.,TRBV27,11,ASSREQLSPLH
TRBJ1-1,.,TRBV5-1,9,ASSPSEKAF
TRBJ2-7,.,TRBV2,15,ASSDWQGVSRAYEQY
TRBJ2-2,.,TRBV5-1,15,ASSSFSPGRFTGELF